This TCR beta chain was profiled in a study of T-cell reconstitution after alpha-beta-depleted transplantation in children. This CDR3 has 19 residues. Germline-derived CDR1 and CDR2 are LGHNA and YNFKEQ. Unmatched junction bases numbered 5, after V lost 0 bases and J lost 0 bases. Unique molecular identifiers were used to barcode this TCRbeta library. TCRdb reprocessed the PCR reads via MiXCR and lists one record per CDR3 protein. The sample consists of over 400,000 distinct CDR3 sequences, around 12% of them appearing once. This clonotype was seen many times. This sample comprised PBMCs from the stem cell graft donor, obtained from the stem cell graft. The chain links TRBV4-2 to TRBJ2-1; 13 nucleotides align to TRBD2. This TCR derives from a human donor who donated a stem cell graft to a child with combined immunodeficiency. In nucleotides, the CDR3 is TGTGCCAGCAGCCAAGATCACGGACTAGCGGGGGCCTCCTACAATGAGCAGTTCTTC. Protein sequence: CASSQDHGLAGASYNEQFF.